The present entry profiles one TCR beta chain with its context. As yet, its antigen is unknown. TCR beta VDJ and CDR3 profiles were obtained from a genomic DNA template. In TCRdb, the reads were re-called with MiXCR into one record per CDR3 protein. The top ten clones hold 1.1% of a sample with about 200,000 distinct CDR3 sequences, 34% of them seen once. V was clipped by 0 bases and J by 10 bases, with 13 bases between them. The germline CDR1 and CDR2 sequences are SQVTM and ANQGSEA. There are 14 residues in the CDR3. This sample is drawn from a study of CD8+CD57+ T cells in acquired aplastic anemia. Findings and limits, study-wide: Comparison of patients with controls identified 25 to 35 shared CD8+ CDR3 sequences.

The J gene is TRBJ2-6, the V gene TRBV29-1, with D possibly called TRBD1 or TRBD2 (5 bases each). Sequenced material: sorted CD4+, CD8+, or CD8+CD57+ T cells (not recorded which) from PBMCs. This receptor was taken from a human donor in good health, serving as a control. CDR3 sequence reads: CSVEDRMGVNVLTF. CDR3 bases: TGCAGCGTTGAAGATCGTATGGGGGTTAACGTCCTGACTTTC.